These 24 T cell receptor beta chains were sequenced from one sample in a study of identical twins. One entry per CDR3 protein, called by TCRdb with MiXCR from the 5' RACE reads. Among around 450,000 distinct CDR3 sequences listed, around 14% were seen once. In addition, the sample was reused for a study of yellow fever vaccine responses in identical twins.

The sequenced material came from CD4+ T cells sorted from blood. The receptors come from a woman aged 18-30 years in good health.

This clonotype showed up just a few times. The rearrangement links TRBV2 to TRBJ2-4, with unresolved D. The CDR3 spans 15 residues. V gave up 1 base and J gave up 0 bases, with 7 bases separating them. Germline lookup yields CDR1 SNHLY and CDR2 FYNNEI. The CDR3 nucleotides read TGTGCCAGCAGTGAAGGGTCACTAGCCAAAAACATTCAGTACTTC. Encoded protein: CASSEGSLAKNIQYF.

The J gene is TRBJ2-2, the V gene TRBV6-1; D unresolved. Germline-derived CDR1 and CDR2 are MNHNS and SASEGT. This CDR3 has 15 amino acids. The V and J ends lost 4 bases and 1 base respectively, with 10 bases between them. The CDR3: CASSVTQVNTGELFF. DNA for the CDR3: TGTGCCAGCAGTGTAACTCAGGTGAACACCGGGGAGCTGTTTTTT.

The gene calls are TRBV5-6 and TRBJ2-3; perhaps TRBD1 as D (6 bases). This CDR3 comprises 15 residues. The ends were cut back, 1 base at V and 1 base at J, with 10 bases in the middle. CDR1 and CDR2 from the germline V gene are SGHDT and YYEEEE. The CDR3 region has the DNA TGTGCCAGCAGCTTGAGACAGGCCGGCACAGATACGCAGTATTTT. Residues: CASSLRQAGTDTQYF.

This clonotype has more than one count but fewer than ten. This chain uses TRBV6-5 with TRBJ2-3; tentative D call: TRBD1 (5 bases). V was shortened by 2 bases and J by 6 bases, with 15 bases between the two germline ends. Germline V gene sequence: CDR1 MNHEY, CDR2 SVGAGI. This CDR3 has 15 residues. The CDR3 here is CASSYGSGSPDTQYF. The DNA for the CDR3 is TGTGCCAGCAGTTACGGGTCAGGGTCACCGGATACGCAGTATTTT.

The chain employs TRBV20-1 and TRBJ2-7, with D possibly being TRBD1 (6 bases). The CDR3 is 16 amino acids. Germline assignment: CDR1 DFQATT and CDR2 SNEGSKA (reference sequence). The germline V and J ends were trimmed by 0 bases and 0 bases, with 15 bases remaining between them. The CDR3 protein is CSARDSQRGFSYEQYF. DNA of the CDR3: TGCAGTGCTAGAGACTCCCAAAGGGGGTTCTCCTACGAGCAGTACTTC.

This clonotype was counted only a few times. This chain links TRBV20-1 with TRBJ2-7, with D possibly TRBD1 on 6 matching bases. This CDR3 is 14 amino acids long. Germline CDR1 and CDR2: DFQATT and SNEGSKA (reference sequence). Trimming cost V 5 bases and J 5 bases, with 19 bases left between them. The CDR3: CSAEQDSSLDEQYF. The CDR3 DNA sequence: TGCAGTGCTGAACAGGACAGCTCCTTGGACGAGCAGTACTTC.

The rearrangement joins TRBV6-2 or TRBV6-3 to TRBJ2-1, with 16 bases lining up with TRBD2. The CDR3 spans 20 residues. Germline V gene sequence: CDR1 MNHEY, CDR2 SVGEGT. Losses at the gene ends were 0 bases for V and 2 bases for J; bases not matched to a gene: 7. CDR3 bases: TGTGCCAGCAGTTACTCCCCAACCGGGACTAGCGGGAGGGCCTACAATGAGCAGTTCTTC. Protein: CASSYSPTGTSGRAYNEQFF.

CDR3 in DNA: TGCAGTGCCCCGAACGCAGGGAAAGACACAGATACGCAGTATTTT. This translates into CSAPNAGKDTDTQYF. The rearrangement uses TRBV20-1 and TRBJ2-3; D is possibly TRBD1 (5 bases). The length of the CDR3 is 15 residues. V was pared by 6 bases and J by 2 bases, with 18 bases between. CDR1 is DFQATT and CDR2 is SNEGSKA in the germline V gene (reference sequence).

This clonotype has just a few counts. V usage is TRBV5-1 and J usage is TRBJ2-7, with a tentative D call TRBD1 (6 bases). V dropped 4 bases and J dropped 0 bases, with 11 bases sitting between them. Germline V gene sequence: CDR1 SGHRS, CDR2 YFSETQ. The CDR3 loop spans 14 amino acids. The CDR3 spells CASSGQGSSYEQYF. The CDR3 DNA sequence: TGCGCCAGCAGCGGTCAGGGGAGCTCCTACGAGCAGTACTTC.

This sequence joins TRBV5-1 and TRBJ2-5; D remains ambiguous. The CDR3 contains 15 residues. Germline CDR1 is SGHRS and CDR2 is YFSETQ. The V end lost 0 bases, the J end lost 0 bases, and 9 bases lay between the germline ends. The CDR3: CASSLGVSYQETQYF. DNA for the CDR3: TGCGCCAGCAGCTTGGGTGTCTCGTACCAAGAGACCCAGTACTTC.

V gene TRBV6-1 combines with J gene TRBJ2-1; D perhaps matches TRBD1 (6 bases). This CDR3 contains 15 residues. Germline assignment: CDR1 MNHNS and CDR2 SASEGT. Trimming took 5 bases from V and 6 from J, leaving 17 bases between them. CDR3 in amino acids: CASSQTGYGINEQFF. CDR3 bases: TGTGCCAGCAGTCAAACAGGGTATGGTATCAATGAGCAGTTCTTC.

The J gene is TRBJ2-1, the V gene TRBV27; weak D call: TRBD1 (5 bases). The CDR3 spans 14 residues. Trimming pared 0 bases from V and 6 bases from J, leaving 9 bases between. In germline, CDR1 is MNHEY, CDR2 SMNVEV (reference sequence). CDR3 loop: CASSLSTGFNEQFF. The CDR3 coding sequence is TGTGCCAGCAGTTTATCCACAGGCTTCAATGAGCAGTTCTTC.

This clonotype appeared a few times. The chain joins TRBV5-5 to TRBJ2-5, with 9 positions matching TRBD1. CDR1 SGHKS and CDR2 YYEKEE come from the germline V gene (reference sequence). Trimming at V came to 4 bases and at J to 5 bases, leaving 12 bases not matched to a gene. The CDR3 totals 16 residues. DNA of the CDR3: TGTGCCAGCAGCCCCCTCTGGGGACAGGGAGGGGAGACCCAGTACTTC. The encoded protein is CASSPLWGQGGETQYF. Filled out from reference TRBV5-5 and TRBJ2-5, the complete variable domain reads DAGVTQSPTHLIKTRGQQVTLRCSPISGHKSVSWYQQVLGQGPQFIFQYYEKEERGRGNFPDRFSARQFPNYSSELNVNALLLGDSALYLCASSPLWGQGGETQYFGPGTRLLVL.

The table lists this clonotype with a few counts. The chain is built from TRBV5-5 and TRBJ2-6; 7 nucleotides match TRBD1. After removal of 4 bases from V and 2 bases from J, the junction contained 12 bases not matched to a gene. CDR1 SGHKS and CDR2 YYEKEE come from the germline V gene (reference sequence). The CDR3 spans 18 residues. The CDR3 DNA sequence: TGTGCCAGCAGCAGAAGACAGGGTTTAGGTCCTGGGGCCAACGTCCTGACTTTC. Its translation is CASSRRQGLGPGANVLTF.

The V and J genes are TRBV18 and TRBJ2-3; 7 bases map to TRBD2. The CDR3 is 16 residues long. Germline-derived CDR1 and CDR2 are KGHSH and LQKENI. Losses at the gene ends were 3 bases for V and 2 bases for J; bases not matched to a gene: 8. The CDR3 DNA reads as TGTGCCAGCTCACCGCTCAGGGAGGGGTACACAGATACGCAGTATTTT. Translating gives CASSPLREGYTDTQYF.

This clonotype was seen a handful of times. The chain uses TRBV27 and TRBJ2-3; TRBD2 is a possible D gene (6 bases). The CDR3 sequence is 14 residues long. Germline V gene lookup returns CDR1 MNHEY and CDR2 SMNVEV (reference sequence). Trimming shortened V by 6 bases and J by 5 bases, and 15 bases separated the two germline ends. CDR3 amino acids: CASSRRAAGDTQYF. The CDR3 DNA reads TGTGCCAGCAGCAGGAGGGCAGCGGGAGATACGCAGTATTTT.

This clonotype came up a few times. This chain joins TRBV6-1 and TRBJ2-1; 10 bases are shared with TRBD1. Germline V gives CDR1 MNHNS, CDR2 SASEGT. The CDR3 covers 15 residues. V was pared by 5 bases and J by 7 bases, with 8 bases of the junction left unmatched. The CDR3 reads CASSTSRDRGNEQFF. CDR3 coding DNA: TGTGCCAGCAGTACAAGCCGGGACAGGGGTAATGAGCAGTTCTTC.

J is TRBJ2-1 and V is TRBV6-1; D gene uncertain. CDR3 length equals 14 residues. Trimming took off 3 bases at V and 7 bases at J, with 13 bases between the two ends. Germline V gives CDR1 MNHNS, CDR2 SASEGT. CDR3 sequence: CASSDQPQANEQFF. As DNA, the CDR3 is TGTGCCAGCAGTGACCAACCCCAAGCAAATGAGCAGTTCTTC.

The chain combines TRBV4-3 with TRBJ2-2; D is unclear. Trimming took off 6 bases at V and 4 bases at J, with 12 bases between the two ends. CDR1 LGHNA and CDR2 YSLEER come from the germline V gene. The CDR3 totals 14 residues. The DNA for the CDR3 is TGCGCCAGCAGACCATCGCCCGGCACCGGGGAGCTGTTTTTT. Translating it yields CASRPSPGTGELFF.

The gene calls are TRBV12-3 or TRBV12-4 and TRBJ2-1, with TRBD2 matching 7 bases. The V and J ends lost 3 bases and 9 bases, in that order; junction bases with no gene match: 8. The CDR3 consists of 14 residues. CDR3 coding DNA: TGTGCCAGCAGTTTGCCTGGCGGGAGAACTGAGCAGTTCTTC. Its translation is CASSLPGGRTEQFF.

This clonotype was detected only a few times. J is TRBJ2-7 and V is TRBV11-2; D not resolved. The ends were cut back, 1 base at V and 3 bases at J, with 13 bases in the middle. The CDR3 length is 15 residues. The germline V gene has CDR1 SGHAT and CDR2 FQNNGV. CDR3: CASSLGQSPLYEQYF. The CDR3 nucleotides are TGTGCCAGCAGCTTAGGCCAAAGTCCCCTCTACGAGCAGTACTTC. Full variable domain (outside the CDR3, taken from reference TRBV11-2 and TRBJ2-7): EAGVAQSPRYKIIEKRQSVAFWCNPISGHATLYWYQQILGQGPKLLIQFQNNGVVDDSQLPKDRFSAERLKGVDSTLKIQPAKLEDSAVYLCASSLGQSPLYEQYFGPGTRLTVT.

The chain has TRBV6-1 and TRBJ2-1; the match to TRBD2 covers 12 bases. V was pared by 11 bases and J by 9 bases, with 8 bases of the junction left unmatched. CDR1 is MNHNS and CDR2 is SASEGT in the germline V gene. CDR3 length: 13 amino acids. The CDR3 sequence: CAAIGLAGIEQFF. The CDR3 DNA follows: TGTGCCGCTATAGGACTAGCGGGAATTGAGCAGTTCTTC.

This clonotype was seen more than once but under ten times. This sequence joins TRBV7-9 and TRBJ2-7; either TRBD1 or TRBD2 may fit D (5 bases each). Germline V lookup: CDR1 SEHNR, CDR2 FQNEAQ (reference sequence). Trimming shortened V by 5 bases and J by 10 bases, and 18 bases separated the two germline ends. CDR3 length: 13 residues. CDR3 coding DNA: TGTGCCAGCAGCCCTGACGGGACCACTATACAGTACTTC. It is translated as CASSPDGTTIQYF.

This clonotype was picked up a small number of times. This chain joins TRBV4-1 and TRBJ1-6; no firm D call. This CDR3 spans 16 amino acids. Germline lookup yields CDR1 MGHRA and CDR2 YSYEKL. Trimming stripped 2 bases from V and 9 bases from J, with 17 bases between. CDR3 sequence reads: CASSQYRESGGSPLHF. CDR3 DNA: TGCGCCAGCAGCCAATATCGCGAATCGGGCGGTTCACCCCTCCACTTT.